The sequence of this TCR beta chain was determined in a study of shared clonotypes between healthy human individuals. General study points: Sharing across four donors was highest in naive CD4 (around 5%) and lowest in memory CD8 (roughly 0.4%).

V lost 0 bases and J 5 bases, leaving 14 bases between the germline ends. Germline V gene data show CDR1 as MNHEY and CDR2 as SVGAGI. This CDR3 is 16 amino acids long. About this clone itself: The antigen remains undetermined.

Only Caucasian adults living in Nashville, Tennessee made up the donor group. It was across several immunoSEQ plates that each subset's genomic DNA was evenly split. Profiled with immunoSEQ multiplex PCR; TCRdb holds only in-frame clones, not every one. The table lists about 110,000 clones, over 65% of them singletons, with around 24% in the top ten. The rearrangement uses TRBV6-5 and TRBJ1-3; D gene ambiguous. The sample consisted of memory CD8+ T cells sorted from blood. Subset noted: CD45RO+ cells pooled with CCR7-negative TemRA cells. The clonotype originates from a woman younger than 45 in good health. The CDR3 is CASSYSSLELRNTIYF. The CDR3 coding sequence is TGTGCCAGCAGTTACTCGAGCCTGGAGCTGAGAAACACCATATATTTT.